Below are 10 T cell receptor beta chains sequenced from a single sample in a study of blood T cells in healthy people across ages. PCR was performed a second time for about 6 to 11 cycles using a sample-barcoded 5' primer and a J-beta primer mix. TCRdb redid the calling of the 5' RACE reads with MiXCR, one entry per CDR3 protein. The sample lists 800,000 to 950,000 distinct CDR3 sequences; about 28% were seen once. These records were also assigned to another study, of T cells of mothers and their children.

What was sequenced was blood. Receptor source: a woman in her 40s in good health.

This clonotype was counted ten times or more. The CDR3 protein is CASSLSIYEQYF. The CDR3 DNA sequence: TGTGCCAGCAGTTTGTCCATCTACGAGCAGTACTTC. The V gene is TRBV12-3 or TRBV12-4, the J gene TRBJ2-7; D is uncertain. The CDR3 contains 12 residues. The V gene lost 3 bases and the J gene lost 3 bases, with 6 bases spanning the gap.

V gene TRBV12-3 or TRBV12-4 combines with J gene TRBJ1-2; no reliable D call. Trimming left V 7 bases short and J 5 bases short, with 14 bases between. The CDR3 is 13 amino acids. The CDR3 here is CASTLDLFYGYTF. The CDR3 bases are TGTGCCAGCACCTTGGACCTGTTTTATGGCTACACCTTC.

Of note for this clonotype: This clone may be a read error of a much larger clone one base away. The chain is built from TRBV20-1 and TRBJ2-6; 7 bases align to TRBD1. CDR3 length: 15 residues. Germline V lookup: CDR1 DFQATT, CDR2 SNEGSKA (reference sequence). CDR3 sequence (DNA): TGCGGTTTCGGACAGGCCAACTCTGGGGCCAACGTCCTGACTTTC. Its translation is CGFGQANSGANVLTF.

Details on this clonotype: This may arise from a read error, as a much more abundant clone is one base away. The chain carries TRBV6-1 and TRBJ1-4; TRBD1 aligns across 7 bases. The CDR3 runs to 14 residues. CDR1 MNHNS and CDR2 SASEGT come from the germline V gene. The CDR3 DNA reads as TGTGCCAGCAGAACCGGGACAGTGGGTGAAAAACGGTTTTTT. The encoded protein is CASRTGTVGEKRFF.

This clonotype came up many times. The rearrangement uses TRBV7-3 and TRBJ2-1; D unresolved. The germline V and J ends were trimmed by 1 base and 0 bases, with 7 bases remaining between them. Germline V gene data show CDR1 as SGHTA and CDR2 as FQGTGA. This CDR3 is built from 15 residues. DNA for the CDR3: TGTGCCAGCAGCTTAATGGACGGCTCCTACAATGAGCAGTTCTTC. This translates into CASSLMDGSYNEQFF.

The chain carries TRBV5-5 and TRBJ1-4; 7 bases map to TRBD1. The junction had 3 bases not matched to a gene; V was cut back by 3 bases and J by 4 bases. The CDR3 spans 14 residues. Germline CDR1 reads SGHKS; CDR2 reads YYEKEE (reference sequence). The DNA for the CDR3 is TGTGCCAGCAGCTGGGGGACAGATAATGAAAAACTGTTTTTT. Protein sequence: CASSWGTDNEKLFF.

In nucleotides, the CDR3 is TGTGCCAGCAGCTCAGGGGGCGAAAGCACAGATACGCAGTATTTT. Protein sequence: CASSSGGESTDTQYF. The chain uses TRBV28 and TRBJ2-3, with TRBD1 matching over 8 bases. Germline trimming cut 6 bases from V and 0 bases from J; bases unmatched to any gene: 5. The germline CDR1 and CDR2 sequences are MDHEN and SYDVKM. CDR3 size: 15 residues.

The chain is built from TRBV6-5 and TRBJ1-1, with no clear D. Germline V gene lookup returns CDR1 MNHEY and CDR2 SVGAGI. V lost 6 bases and J 12 bases, leaving 20 bases between the germline ends. The CDR3 is made up of 13 amino acids. The DNA of the CDR3 is TGTGCCAGCAGGCGCTTGAGACAACAAGAGACTTTCTTT. Its protein product is CASRRLRQQETFF.

This clonotype has only a few counts. The chain combines TRBV12-3 or TRBV12-4 with TRBJ2-7, with 10 nucleotides matching TRBD2. V lost 1 base to trimming and J lost 5 bases; unmatched junction nucleotides: 14. The length of the CDR3 is 18 residues. Written as DNA, the CDR3 is TGTGCCAGCAGTTTAGTCTCCCGACTAGCGGGTGCCCTTAACGAGCAGTACTTC. It translates to CASSLVSRLAGALNEQYF.

This clonotype was counted between two and nine times. The chain couples TRBV7-6 to TRBJ2-4; D unresolved. V was pared by 2 bases and J by 7 bases, with 9 bases between. CDR1 is SGHVS, CDR2 FNYEAQ, per germline. CDR3 size: 13 residues. The CDR3, as DNA: TGTGCCAGCAGCTTATCCCCCGGGAACATTCAGTACTTC. Protein: CASSLSPGNIQYF.